These 19 T cell receptor beta chains were all obtained from the same sample, sequenced in a study of blood T cell repertoires in COVID-19. The assay was immunoSEQ multiplex PCR, and TCRdb's table has in-frame clones only and misses some. The sample lists about 73,000 clones, roughly 84% seen once, with roughly 2.5% in the top ten. Sequencing was done on a sample of peripheral blood. The receptor set was obtained from a man older than 75 with active or convalescent COVID-19.

This clone was seen a handful of times. CDR3 amino acids: CASSIVAVLNTEAFF. As DNA, the CDR3 is TGTGCCAGTAGTATCGTTGCAGTACTGAACACTGAAGCTTTCTTT. The chain couples TRBV19 to TRBJ1-1, with D hard to call. V lost 3 bases and J lost 0, with 11 bases in between. Germline V CDR1 and CDR2: LNHDA, SQIVND (reference sequence). The CDR3 is 15 amino acids.

This chain links TRBV5-1 with TRBJ2-7; 10 bases are a match to TRBD1. V shed 4 bases, J shed 8 bases, and the junction held 9 bases outside the gene matches. The germline V gene encodes CDR1 SGHRS and CDR2 YFSETQ. The CDR3 runs to 14 residues. CDR3 loop: CASSPGTGVWKQYF. Here the CDR3 DNA reads TGCGCCAGCAGCCCCGGGACAGGGGTCTGGAAGCAGTACTTC.

The chain couples TRBV28 to TRBJ2-7; TRBD2 might be the D (6 bases). The germline CDR1 and CDR2 sequences are MDHEN and SYDVKM. Between the trimmed V and J ends, which lost 6 bases and 2 bases, there was a span of 14 bases. This CDR3 region has 14 residues. In nucleotides, the CDR3 is TGTGCCAGCAGCTTAGGCGGGGCCACCTACGAGCAGTACTTC. Protein: CASSLGGATYEQYF.

The genes are TRBV10-3 and TRBJ2-3; 7 bases agree with TRBD2. Germline CDR1 and CDR2: ENHRY and SYGVKD. Trimming took 4 bases from V and 7 from J; bases not matched to a gene: 8. The CDR3 sequence is 14 residues long. CDR3 sequence (DNA): TGTGCCATCAGTGGGGGGGGATCCCGAAATACGCAGTATTTT. It encodes CAISGGGSRNTQYF.

The genes are TRBV12-5 and TRBJ2-3, with TRBD1 identical over 8 bases. This CDR3 region has 14 residues. The germline gives CDR1 LGHNT, CDR2 FRNRAP. J was trimmed by 4 bases and V by 5 bases; bases with no gene match: 5. CDR3 DNA: TGTGCTAGTGGTCTGGACAGGGTCTCAGATACGCAGTATTTT. It encodes CASGLDRVSDTQYF.

The V and J genes are TRBV6-1 and TRBJ2-3, with 9 positions matching TRBD1. CDR3 length: 16 amino acids. Germline V gives CDR1 MNHNS, CDR2 SASEGT. V lost 0 bases and J lost 4; bases outside the gene matches: 5. The CDR3 sequence is CASSEAGTGRADTQYF. The DNA for the CDR3 is TGTGCCAGCAGTGAAGCCGGGACAGGGCGGGCAGATACGCAGTATTTT.

This chain connects TRBV28 to TRBJ1-4; no firm D call. This CDR3 has 15 amino acids. Germline CDR1 is MDHEN and CDR2 is SYDVKM. V lost 5 bases, J lost 0 bases, and 10 bases lay in between. The CDR3 DNA is TGTGCCAGCAGTCCCCCGGGAGCAACTAATGAAAAACTGTTTTTT. Its translation: CASSPPGATNEKLFF.

This clone was observed a single time. This sequence joins TRBV28 and TRBJ1-4; D unclear. The CDR3 contains 14 residues. V lost 1 base and J 8 bases, leaving 11 bases between the germline ends. Germline CDR1 is MDHEN and CDR2 is SYDVKM. CDR3 protein: CASSLSRHREKLFF. The CDR3 DNA follows: TGTGCCAGCAGTTTATCGCGGCATAGGGAAAAACTGTTTTTT.

This clone is a singleton in its sample. This chain joins TRBV12-3 or TRBV12-4 and TRBJ1-1, with a tentative D call TRBD1 (6 bases). Between the trimmed V and J ends, which lost 3 bases and 3 bases, there was a span of 8 bases. CDR3 length: 13 amino acids. In DNA form, the CDR3 reads TGTGCCAGCAGTTTGGACAGCTACACTGAAGCTTTCTTT. This gives the protein CASSLDSYTEAFF.

The V and J genes are TRBV30 and TRBJ2-2; D call uncertain. From germline, CDR1 is GTSNPN and CDR2 SVGIG (reference sequence). The ends were cut back, 3 bases at V and 7 bases at J, with 12 bases in the middle. The CDR3 has 13 amino acids. CDR3 region: CAWSAFAIGELFF. CDR3 sequence (DNA): TGTGCCTGGAGCGCCTTTGCGATCGGGGAGCTGTTTTTT. The full variable domain, rest sourced from reference TRBV30 and TRBJ2-2, is SQTIHQWPATLVQPVGSPLSLECTVEGTSNPNLYWYRQAAGRGLQLLFYSVGIGQISSEVPQNLSASRPQDRQFILSSKKLLLSDSGFYLCAWSAFAIGELFFGEGSRLTVL.

The V and J genes are TRBV2 and TRBJ1-1, with D possibly TRBD1 on 6 matching bases. CDR1 is SNHLY, CDR2 FYNNEI, per germline. The V gene lost 6 bases and the J gene lost 5 bases, with 16 bases spanning the gap. The CDR3 totals 14 residues. CDR3 sequence: CASRSGGAGTEAFF. CDR3 nucleotides: TGTGCCAGCAGGTCGGGGGGCGCGGGAACTGAAGCTTTCTTT.

The V call is TRBV19, the J call TRBJ1-5; TRBD1 matches at 7 bases. Germline V gene sequence: CDR1 LNHDA, CDR2 SQIVND (reference sequence). V lost 3 bases to trimming and J lost 5 bases; unmatched junction nucleotides: 4. The CDR3 spans 14 residues. CDR3 in amino acids: CASSMSQGYQPQHF. The CDR3 coding sequence is TGTGCCAGTAGTATGTCACAGGGGTATCAGCCCCAGCATTTT.

V and J are TRBV28 and TRBJ1-3; tentative D call: TRBD1 (6 bases). Trimming removed 8 bases from V and 1 base from J, with 9 bases in between. The CDR3 is made up of 13 amino acids. The germline gives CDR1 MDHEN, CDR2 SYDVKM. The CDR3 protein is CASLGGSGNTIYF. In DNA form, the CDR3 reads TGTGCCAGCTTAGGGGGTTCTGGAAACACCATATATTTT.

The chain links TRBV6-5 to TRBJ2-7, with 7 bases aligning to TRBD1. The CDR3 has 14 amino acids. V trimming: 6 bases; J trimming: 2 bases; junction bases outside the gene matches: 7. Germline V gives CDR1 MNHEY, CDR2 SVGAGI. The CDR3 is CASRNRGRTYEQYF. In DNA, the CDR3 is TGTGCCAGCAGAAACAGGGGAAGAACCTACGAGCAGTACTTC.

CDR3 amino acids: CASSHRLDNEQFF. CDR3 coding DNA: TGTGCCAGCAGCCACCGACTCGACAATGAGCAGTTCTTC. The genes are TRBV14 and TRBJ2-1; D gene unclear. This CDR3 is 13 amino acids long. Trimming took off 3 bases at V and 5 bases at J, with 8 bases between the two ends. The germline CDR1 and CDR2 sequences are SGHDN and FVKESK.

Details on this clone: This sample also contains other DNA sequences that code for the same CDR3. This sequence joins TRBV5-1 and TRBJ1-1; D is perhaps TRBD1 (6 bases). V lost 4 bases and J lost 2, with 12 bases in between. The CDR3 totals 14 residues. In germline, CDR1 is SGHRS, CDR2 YFSETQ. The CDR3 protein is CASSLSTGNTEAFF. The CDR3 DNA sequence: TGCGCCAGCAGCCTATCGACAGGCAACACTGAAGCTTTCTTT.

This chain uses TRBV6-2 or TRBV6-3 with TRBJ2-2, with a possible D match to TRBD1 (6 bases). Trimming took 4 bases from V and 8 from J, leaving 14 bases between them. CDR1 is MNHEY and CDR2 is SVGEGT in the germline V gene. The CDR3 sequence is 14 residues long. CDR3 sequence (DNA): TGTGCCAGCAGTTCCACAGGGATCCGGGGGGAGCTGTTTTTT. Its translation: CASSSTGIRGELFF.

V usage is TRBV28 and J usage is TRBJ2-3; 10 bases map to TRBD2. CDR1 MDHEN and CDR2 SYDVKM come from the germline V gene. The CDR3 length is 15 residues. Trimming took 1 base from V and 3 from J; bases not matched to a gene: 1. CDR3 bases: TGTGCCAGCAGTTTATTAGCGGGAGGAACAGATACGCAGTATTTT. Amino acid sequence: CASSLLAGGTDTQYF. Full variable domain (rest looked up from reference TRBV28 and TRBJ2-3): DVKVTQSSRYLVKRTGEKVFLECVQDMDHENMFWYRQDPGLGLRLIYFSYDVKMKEKGDIPEGYSVSREKKERFSLILESASTNQTSMYLCASSLLAGGTDTQYFGPGTRLTVL.

The chain has TRBV4-1 and TRBJ1-2; a weak D match, TRBD1 (6 bases). Germline lookup yields CDR1 MGHRA and CDR2 YSYEKL. The CDR3 is 16 residues long. Trimming left V 0 bases short and J 5 bases short, with 16 bases between. As DNA, the CDR3 is TGCGCCAGCAGCCAAGATCTTGTACAGGGATATTATGGCTACACCTTC. Residues: CASSQDLVQGYYGYTF.